These 26 T cell receptor beta chains share one sample of origin, sequenced in a study of cytomegalovirus exposure and HLA in healthy donors (dated by TCRdb to 2017 to 2019). Library creation used the immunoSEQ multiplex PCR assay. For the multiplex PCR, a mixture combining 60 forward primers for TCR Vbeta segments and 13 reverse primers for TCR Jbeta segments was used. TCRdb stores this immuneACCESS table with in-frame sequences only. Part of the clones is absent; in the studies checked, under half of the shortfall reflects unresolved V genes, and no reason is known for the rest. The sample table contains more than 150,000 clones; only one count was recorded for less than 85% of them. The biggest ten clones account for under 8% of the sample. Sequenced input: PBMCs. The origin of the receptors is a woman between 45 and 65 years old in good health and CMV-seropositive.

The chain couples TRBV7-8 to TRBJ2-7; D is perhaps TRBD2 (5 bases). Per the germline V gene, CDR1 is SGHVS and CDR2 is FQNEAQ. The CDR3 loop spans 17 amino acids. Trimming took 0 bases from V and 2 from J, leaving 17 bases between them. The CDR3, as DNA: TGTGCCAGCAGCTTAGCGCTGGCTAGCCTACCCGCCTACGAGCAGTACTTC. As protein: CASSLALASLPAYEQYF.

The chain has TRBV6-5 and TRBJ1-2; unclear D gene. With 3 bases removed from V and 4 bases from J, the gap between germline ends came to 9 bases. The CDR3 consists of 13 residues. The germline V gene has CDR1 MNHEY and CDR2 SVGAGI. CDR3 sequence: CASSYGPPYGYTF. DNA for the CDR3: TGTGCCAGCAGTTATGGCCCTCCCTATGGCTACACCTTC.

V usage is TRBV6-5 and J usage is TRBJ2-1, with 7 bases lining up with TRBD1. The ends lost 6 bases at V and 7 bases at J; junction bases unmatched: 15. The CDR3 is 16 amino acids. CDR1 MNHEY and CDR2 SVGAGI come from the germline V gene. CDR3 amino acids: CASSYQGVGKRNEQFF. DNA of the CDR3: TGTGCCAGCAGCTACCAGGGGGTAGGTAAGAGGAATGAGCAGTTCTTC.

The V and J genes are TRBV18 and TRBJ2-1; no clear D. Germline V lookup: CDR1 KGHSH, CDR2 LQKENI. The CDR3 covers 15 residues. V shed 2 bases and J shed 1 base, with 9 bases lying between them. This chain's CDR3 is CASSPVAQSYNEQFF. CDR3 nucleotide sequence: TGTGCCAGCTCACCAGTGGCCCAGTCCTACAATGAGCAGTTCTTC. The full variable domain, in which reference TRBV18 and TRBJ2-1 provide the parts outside the CDR3, is NAGVMQNPRHLVRRRGQEARLRCSPMKGHSHVYWYRQLPEEGLKFMVYLQKENIIDESGMPKERFSAEFPKEGPSILRIQQVVRGDSAAYFCASSPVAQSYNEQFFGPGTRLTVL.

This clone was observed a few times. The chain links TRBV7-8 to TRBJ2-2, with D possibly matching TRBD1 (6 bases). Trimming took 6 bases from V and 1 from J, leaving 12 bases between them. The CDR3 is made up of 15 amino acids. Germline V gives CDR1 SGHVS, CDR2 FQNEAQ. The CDR3 reads CASSEGTRNTGELFF. In DNA form, the CDR3 reads TGTGCCAGCAGTGAAGGGACACGGAACACCGGGGAGCTGTTTTTT.

The chain recombines TRBV10-1 with TRBJ1-1; 7 bases align to TRBD1. Germline V gives CDR1 WNHNN, CDR2 SYGVQD (reference sequence). V was pared by 0 bases and J by 0 bases, with 1 base of the junction left unmatched. The CDR3 is 15 residues long. The CDR3 bases are TGCGCCAGCAGTGAGTCCGGGACAGTGAACACTGAAGCTTTCTTT. Protein: CASSESGTVNTEAFF.

The chain carries TRBV5-1 and TRBJ1-6; D perhaps matches TRBD1 (5 bases). The CDR3 sequence is 12 residues long. V was trimmed by 0 bases and J by 11 bases, leaving 6 bases between them. CDR1 SGHRS and CDR2 YFSETQ come from the germline V gene. The CDR3 here is CASSLDRPPLHF. The DNA for the CDR3 is TGCGCCAGCAGCTTGGACAGGCCACCCCTCCACTTT.

The chain carries TRBV4-2 and TRBJ2-2; 7 bases match TRBD2. The CDR3 contains 17 residues. V was clipped by 4 bases and J by 5 bases; unmatched bases: 13. Germline CDR1 and CDR2: LGHNA and YNFKEQ. The CDR3 DNA follows: TGTGCCAGCAGCCTTAGACTACTGGGGAGGGGAACCGGGGAGCTGTTTTTT. The encoded protein is CASSLRLLGRGTGELFF.

CDR3 bases: TGTGCCAGCAGCGATGGAAGGAGAGATACGCAGTATTTT. This sequence encodes CASSDGRRDTQYF. The chain combines TRBV7-8 with TRBJ2-3; no firm D call. With 5 bases removed from V and 5 bases from J, the gap between germline ends came to 11 bases. This CDR3 comprises 13 residues. Per germline, CDR1 SGHVS and CDR2 FQNEAQ.

This clone appeared a single time. Germline and junction disagree at one end, which may indicate a read error. CDR3 amino acids: CASSAGLAGGNKQFF. In nucleotides, the CDR3 is TGTGCCAGCAGCGCCGGACTAGCGGGGGGCAATAAGCAGTTCTTC. The rearrangement uses TRBV9 and TRBJ2-1; TRBD2 aligns across 14 bases. CDR1 is SGDLS and CDR2 is YYNGEE in the germline V gene. There are 15 residues in the CDR3. Supplemented by reference TRBV9 and TRBJ2-1, the full variable domain reads DSGVTQTPKHLITATGQRVTLRCSPRSGDLSVYWYQQSLDQGLQFLIQYYNGEERAKGNILERFSAQQFPDLHSELNLSSLELGDSALYFCASSAGLAGGNKQFFGPGTRLTVL.

This clone was counted a single time. The chain combines TRBV5-5 with TRBJ2-7; TRBD2 matches 10 bases. Looked up from germline, CDR1 is SGHKS and CDR2 is YYEKEE (reference sequence). V lost 3 bases and J lost 4; bases outside the gene matches: 13. This CDR3 has 17 residues. The CDR3 DNA is TGTGCCAGCAGCTCTAGCGGGGGTATGACTAGTGATTACGAGCAGTACTTC. Its translation is CASSSSGGMTSDYEQYF. Full variable domain (missing parts from reference TRBV5-5 and TRBJ2-7): DAGVTQSPTHLIKTRGQQVTLRCSPISGHKSVSWYQQVLGQGPQFIFQYYEKEERGRGNFPDRFSARQFPNYSSELNVNALLLGDSALYLCASSSSGGMTSDYEQYFGPGTRLTVT.

The CDR3 sequence is CAISESRGSSEQYF. In DNA, the CDR3 is TGTGCCATCAGTGAGTCTCGGGGGTCGAGCGAGCAGTACTTC. The rearrangement links TRBV10-3 to TRBJ2-7, with TRBD2 as a possible D gene (6 bases). V lost 0 bases to trimming and J lost 6 bases, with 12 bases between them. The CDR3 length is 14 residues. Germline CDR1 and CDR2: ENHRY and SYGVKD.

The chain has TRBV13 and TRBJ1-5; TRBD1 is a possible D gene (6 bases). This CDR3 region has 14 residues. V was shortened by 5 bases and J by 2 bases, with 10 bases between the two germline ends. Germline loops: CDR1 PRHDT, CDR2 FYEKMQ (reference sequence). The CDR3 here is CASSVRQGNQPQHF. CDR3 sequence (DNA): TGTGCCAGCAGCGTACGACAGGGCAATCAGCCCCAGCATTTT. The full variable domain, rest sourced from reference TRBV13 and TRBJ1-5, is AAGVIQSPRHLIKEKRETATLKCYPIPRHDTVYWYQQGPGQDPQFLISFYEKMQSDKGSIPDRFSAQQFSDYHSELNMSSLELGDSALYFCASSVRQGNQPQHFGDGTRLSIL.

The chain is built from TRBV10-3 and TRBJ1-1, with unresolved D. V lost 1 base and J lost 0, with 6 bases in between. CDR3 length: 14 amino acids. Germline CDR1 reads ENHRY; CDR2 reads SYGVKD. CDR3 in amino acids: CAISELQMNTEAFF. The CDR3 region has the DNA TGTGCCATCAGTGAGTTACAGATGAACACTGAAGCTTTCTTT.

The chain carries TRBV4-3 and TRBJ1-1; D gene ambiguous. This CDR3 contains 17 residues. The ends were cut back, 0 bases at V and 0 bases at J, with 14 bases in the middle. The V gene's germline CDR1 is LGHNA and CDR2 YSLEER. CDR3 sequence: CASSQDAVGEMNTEAFF. CDR3 in DNA: TGCGCCAGCAGCCAAGACGCCGTTGGGGAGATGAACACTGAAGCTTTCTTT.

CDR3 in DNA: TGTGCCTGGGCAGCCGGGACAGGGATCTCTTTTTACCAGTATTTT. Its translation is CAWAAGTGISFYQYF. This sequence joins TRBV30 and TRBJ2-3; 9 positions match TRBD1. The CDR3 covers 15 residues. In germline, CDR1 is GTSNPN, CDR2 SVGIG (reference sequence). With 5 bases clipped from V and 12 bases from J, the junction kept 18 bases outside the gene matches.

The chain employs TRBV30 and TRBJ1-3; 12 bases agree with TRBD1. V shed 2 bases and J 0 bases; nucleotides not matched to a gene: 8. Germline lookup yields CDR1 GTSNPN and CDR2 SVGIG (reference sequence). The CDR3 loop spans 18 amino acids. The CDR3 coding sequence is TGTGCCTGGAGTTCCGGGACAGGGGGCAGTTACTCTGGAAACACCATATATTTT. Translation gives CAWSSGTGGSYSGNTIYF.

This clone was seen only once. The genes are TRBV5-6 and TRBJ1-2; D is ambiguous. The CDR3 has 13 amino acids. The germline V gene encodes CDR1 SGHDT and CDR2 YYEEEE. Trimming took 4 bases from V and 4 from J, leaving 11 bases between them. The CDR3 nucleotides read TGTGCCAGCAGCCCTGGCAGACTCTATGGCTACACCTTC. Protein: CASSPGRLYGYTF.

J is TRBJ1-2 and V is TRBV7-9; D not certain. V was trimmed by 0 bases and J by 7 bases, leaving 12 bases between them. Per the germline V gene, CDR1 is SEHNR and CDR2 is FQNEAQ (reference sequence). The CDR3 has 14 amino acids. The CDR3 protein is CASSLAAAEGGYTF. CDR3 sequence (DNA): TGTGCCAGCAGCTTAGCGGCAGCCGAGGGTGGCTACACCTTC.

The chain links TRBV4-1 to TRBJ2-3, with D unclear. The CDR3 contains 17 residues. Germline V gene data show CDR1 as MGHRA and CDR2 as YSYEKL. Trimming took off 4 bases at V and 2 bases at J, with 19 bases between the two ends. The CDR3 spells CASSPRGGVLFTDTQYF. CDR3 nucleotide sequence: TGCGCCAGCAGCCCAAGAGGCGGAGTTTTATTCACAGATACGCAGTATTTT.

The chain joins TRBV7-3 to TRBJ2-2, with 7 bases fitting TRBD2. This CDR3 is built from 13 residues. Germline V gene data show CDR1 as SGHTA and CDR2 as FQGTGA. J lost 7 bases, V lost 2 bases, and 1 base had no gene match. CDR3: CASSLGGVGELFF. Here the CDR3 DNA reads TGTGCCAGCAGCTTAGGGGGGGTCGGGGAGCTGTTTTTT.

This clone appeared once. The chain joins TRBV5-4 to TRBJ1-2; possibly TRBD1 for D (5 bases). Germline values: CDR1 SGHNT, CDR2 YYREEE (reference sequence). The CDR3 runs to 13 residues. Trimming took off 4 bases at V and 4 bases at J, with 11 bases between the two ends. The CDR3 coding sequence is TGTGCCAGCAGCCCGGACAAAATCTATGGCTACACCTTC. Translated, it gives CASSPDKIYGYTF. Full variable domain (remainder filled in from reference TRBV5-4 and TRBJ1-2): ETGVTQSPTHLIKTRGQQVTLRCSSQSGHNTVSWYQQALGQGPQFIFQYYREEENGRGNFPPRFSGLQFPNYSSELNVNALELDDSALYLCASSPDKIYGYTFGSGTRLTVV.

The V gene is TRBV6-6, the J gene TRBJ1-5, with D uncertain. V lost 0 bases, J lost 1 base, and 4 bases lay in between. This CDR3 contains 14 residues. Germline assignment: CDR1 MNHNY and CDR2 SVGAGI (reference sequence). CDR3 amino acids: CASSYSQSNQPQHF. CDR3 coding DNA: TGTGCCAGCAGTTACTCCCAAAGCAATCAGCCCCAGCATTTT.

The CDR3 sequence is CASSKIPRIRGGQPQHF. The CDR3 bases are TGTGCCAGCAGCAAAATCCCTCGGATAAGGGGAGGTCAGCCCCAGCATTTT. The V and J genes are TRBV21-1 and TRBJ1-5. TRBV21-1 constitutes a pseudogene. The length of the CDR3 is 17 residues.

This sequence joins TRBV7-2 and TRBJ1-1; a weak D match, TRBD1 (6 bases). The CDR3 consists of 15 residues. CDR1 and CDR2 (germline): SGHTA, FQGNSA. Trimming stripped 4 bases from V and 0 bases from J, with 12 bases between. CDR3 sequence (DNA): TGTGCCAGCAGCTCAAACGGACAGATGAACACTGAAGCTTTCTTT. Protein: CASSSNGQMNTEAFF.

In its sample, this clone was seen a few times. The chain is built from TRBV5-1 and TRBJ2-1; D is perhaps TRBD2 (6 bases). The CDR3 has 17 residues. Between the trimmed V and J ends, which lost 1 base and 9 bases, there was a span of 23 bases. Looked up from germline, CDR1 is SGHRS and CDR2 is YFSETQ. The CDR3 DNA follows: TGCGCCAGCAGCTTGAACGGGCCGGCTAGCGCTATCCTTGAGCAGTTCTTC. Its protein is CASSLNGPASAILEQFF. Complete variable domain (other parts from reference TRBV5-1 and TRBJ2-1): KAGVTQTPRYLIKTRGQQVTLSCSPISGHRSVSWYQQTPGQGLQFLFEYFSETQRNKGNFPGRFSGRQFSNSRSEMNVSTLELGDSALYLCASSLNGPASAILEQFFGPGTRLTVL.